A selection of T cell receptor beta chains follows, all from one sample in a study of T cell changes during pregnancy in multiple sclerosis. TCRdb keeps only in-frame clones here, not all; method: immunoSEQ multiplex PCR. The sample shows approximately 60,000 clones, about 92% of them seen only once. The sequencing used CD4+ T cells from peripheral blood mononuclear cells, collected in the second trimester of pregnancy. The receptor set was obtained from a female donor with multiple sclerosis, enrolled in a pregnancy study. The CDR3 runs from the conserved cysteine through the conserved F or W. D genes are given only for firm matches.

v_call cdr3_length d_call cdr3_aa
TRBV5-4 15 NA CASSLAGTTNEKLFF
TRBV28 16 TRBD2 CASSLLLAGVDNEQFF
TRBV2 15 TRBD1 CASKGETGIPHEQYF
TRBV30 15 TRBD1 CAWSGKGQLNQPQHF
TRBV19 13 NA CASSRGLNYGYTF
TRBV19 13 NA CASSITSGDEQFF
TRBV19 13 TRBD1 CASTSGGGLTQHF
TRBV6-5 14 TRBD1 CASSSPRGPYEQYF
TRBV19 15 NA CASRSPQGGHQPQHF
TRBV2 16 NA CASSEDGPWATDTQYF
TRBV5-6 13 NA CASSFYLNTEAFF
TRBV5-5 13 NA CASSLRGNNEQFF
TRBV6-4 14 NA CASRIPDSQTEAFF
TRBV9 15 TRBD2 CASSVGAGVTGELFF
TRBV28 13 TRBD1 CAIRTGGSGELFF
TRBV19 13 NA CASKGTWDTEAFF
TRBV11-2 17 NA CASSLAAGRTGANVLTF
TRBV7-9 12 NA CASSRENTEAFF
TRBV19 13 TRBD1 CASHRGSEQPQHF
TRBV28 14 TRBD1 CASRTGGPPGGYTF
TRBV29-1 13 NA CSVLENSNQPQHF
TRBV5-5 19 TRBD2 CASSTRIAGGWSSYNEQFF
TRBV7-3 15 TRBD2 CASSLLAGGDNEQFF
TRBV9 16 TRBD2 CASSVVAGGPYNEQFF
TRBV19 14 NA CASSTSGQNYGYTF
TRBV10-3 13 NA CAHQSGDGQPQHF
TRBV5-4 12 NA CASSRVVGELFF
TRBV11-3 15 TRBD1 CASSQGTGLTDTQYF
TRBV6-6 16 NA CASSYRSALSGQPQHF
TRBV19 12 NA CASSNPTGEQYF
TRBV5-1 14 TRBD2 CASRRGLAKDTQYF
TRBV5-1 14 NA CASGSGVRNSPLHF
TRBV28 17 TRBD2 CATSGVLAGGYYNEQFF
TRBV7-8 16 TRBD1 CASSLFSGQGEETQYF
TRBV27 15 NA CASSLGALAKNIQYF
TRBV2 13 TRBD2 CASNWGGQETQYF
TRBV7-2 15 NA CASSLAYRQDEKLFF
TRBV11-2 13 NA CASSLDRSQPQHF
TRBV27 14 TRBD2 CASSRTSGRYEQYF
TRBV5-1 17 NA CASSLVPPMVGTGELFF
TRBV6-1 13 TRBD1 CASSPRGLETQYF
TRBV7-9 13 NA CASSLGATYGYTF
TRBV2 13 NA CASSSRQDQGYTF
TRBV19 16 TRBD1 CASKEDRAANTGELFF
TRBV30 16 TRBD1 CAWSDGPGQGGEKLFF
TRBV30 12 NA CAWGGGNWGYTF
TRBV28 14 NA CASSFGTSSYEQYF
TRBV5-8 15 TRBD1 CASSSDRGYNTEAFF
TRBV5-1 19 TRBD1 CASSLSLSGTGGGDEKLFF
TRBV7-2 15 NA CASSSAALNTGELFF
TRBV5-1 13 NA CASTAGDGQPQHF
TRBV4-1 17 NA CASSQGPGQGGGGTQYF
TRBV10-3 17 TRBD1 CAISDPGTDRSNYGYTF
TRBV7-3 18 TRBD2 CASSLEGGGPSFYNEQFF
TRBV19 13 NA CASSKQANEKLFF